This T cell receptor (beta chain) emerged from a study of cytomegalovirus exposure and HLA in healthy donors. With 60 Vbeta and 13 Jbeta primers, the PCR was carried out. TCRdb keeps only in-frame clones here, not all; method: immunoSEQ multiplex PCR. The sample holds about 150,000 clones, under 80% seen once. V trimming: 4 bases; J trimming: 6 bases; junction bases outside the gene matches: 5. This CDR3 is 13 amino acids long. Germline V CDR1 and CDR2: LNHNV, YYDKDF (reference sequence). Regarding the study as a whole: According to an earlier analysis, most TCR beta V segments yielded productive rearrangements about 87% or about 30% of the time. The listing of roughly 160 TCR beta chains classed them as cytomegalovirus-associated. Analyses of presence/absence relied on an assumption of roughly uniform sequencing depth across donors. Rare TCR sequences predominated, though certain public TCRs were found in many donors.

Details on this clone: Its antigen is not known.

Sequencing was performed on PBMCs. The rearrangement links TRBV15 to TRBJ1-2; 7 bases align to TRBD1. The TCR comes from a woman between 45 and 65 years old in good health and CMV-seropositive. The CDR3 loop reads CATSKRGLDGYTF. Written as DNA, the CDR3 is TGTGCCACCAGCAAAAGGGGGCTAGATGGCTACACCTTC.